This record concerns one T cell receptor (beta chain) sequence. No cognate antigen has been identified for it. Base qualities are not at hand, and no much larger clone is one base apart. This sample stems from a study of memory CD4+ T cells and cytomegalovirus serostatus (dated by TCRdb to about 2019). Background on the whole study: A total of about 33 healthy Belgian adults, of whom 9 were CMV seropositive and approximately 24 were CMV seronegative, were included in the cohort. CD4+ memory TCRbeta repertoires of a Belgian cohort with known cytomegalovirus serostatus were sequenced in order to replicate a published TCR-based CMV serostatus classifier. Study-level results and caveats: For CMV serostatus prediction, a median bootstrapped AUC of about 0.96 was reached with the original framework, and a median bootstrapped AUC of about 0.89 was reached with a US-trained random forest. On the Belgian cohort, the classifier based on the original framework reached a median bootstrapped AUC of roughly 0.96, with a 95% CI of 0.76-1.00. Among the 160 or so previously reported CMV-associated TCRbeta sequences, 65 to 85 showed up in the CD4+ memory repertoires, with each one found in between one and five individuals. Results were interpreted as suggesting that the CMV-associated TCR signature is largely present in the CD4+ memory repertoire. Only CD4+CD45RO+ memory cells were sequenced, unlike the original study, which covered naive and memory CD4+ and CD8+ populations.

Single viable CD3+CD4+CD8-CD45RO+ cells were sorted as memory CD4+ T cells on a FACSAria II. CMV serostatus was determined using a Roche Elecsys assay that detects serum IgG against CMV pp150, pp28, p38 and p52. Following thawing, total CD4+ T cells were enriched through positive selection using CD4 magnetic microbeads. The samples came from a separate study whose specific focus was interrogating the CD4+ T cell memory repertoire. Peripheral blood mononuclear cells were isolated and cryopreserved following standard operating procedures; serum was stored at -80 °C. The staining relied on CD3-PerCP (BW264/56), CD4-APC (RPA-T4), CD45RO-PE (UCHT1) and CD8-Pacific Orange (3B5) antibodies, and Sytox blue was used to exclude non-viable cells. The Quick-DNA Microprep Kit was used to extract genomic DNA from the sorted cells. Amplification of TCRbeta DNA was done with the immunoSEQ hsTCRbeta kit, following the protocol from the manufacturer. An Illumina MiSeq instrument was used to sequence the TCRbeta libraries. From the authors' description of their analysis: Following removal of out-of-frame sequences, 2 million to 2.5 million distinct TCRbeta sequences were retained, with an average of roughly 70,000 per individual. Each individual was scored according to the count of some 160 previously reported CMV-associated TCRbeta sequences and the total productive distinct TCRbeta count. A beta-binomial model was reimplemented in Python, and scikit-learn random forests with default parameters were trained on US cohort data. Classifier performance on the Belgian cohort was summarized as median AUC with percentile confidence intervals over 10,000 bootstrap iterations. TCRdb retrieved this table from immuneACCESS and kept in-frame rearrangements only. Not all clones are present; in checked studies, unresolved V genes account for under half, and no reason is known for the remainder. Clone size and V and J calls were adopted from that table, with D and trimming inferred from the DNA. For this sample the table gives around 99,000 clones, of which 80% were detected only once. The top ten constitute approximately 4% of the sample.

The sequenced sample was memory CD4+ T cells from blood. The receptor was derived from an adult in good health and CMV-seropositive.

CDR3 sequence: CASSFGTDYEQYF. The DNA reads as follows: TGCGCCAGCAGCTTCGGCACGGACTACGAGCAGTACTTC. The chain links TRBV5-1 with TRBJ2-7; no confident D gene assignment can be made. In the germline V gene, CDR1 corresponds to SGHRS and CDR2 to YFSETQ. At the junction V is shortened by 2 bases and J by 3 bases, with 9 bases in between. There are 13 amino acids in the CDR3, from cysteine to phenylalanine inclusive. This entry keeps only the CDR3 DNA: 39 bases, framed from base 1.